This is a list of T cell receptor beta chains from one sample in a study of cytomegalovirus exposure and HLA in healthy donors. TCRdb's table, derived via immunoSEQ multiplex PCR, lists solely in-frame clones and lacks some. The table includes 150,000 or so clones, roughly 74% detected once. The sample was PBMCs. The receptors were gathered from a man aged 18 to 35 in good health and CMV-seropositive. The CDR3 runs from the conserved cysteine through the conserved F or W. The D gene is left open where the match is weak. Not all rows give a size; the values are once, few, many and, for expanded clones, a class.

D gene	V gene	clone size	J gene	CDR3 DNA	CDR3 protein
TRBD2	TRBV7-2	-	TRBJ2-5	TGTGCCAGCAGCTTAGGAGGACTAGGTCAAGAGACCCAGTACTTC	CASSLGGLGQETQYF
-	TRBV6-1	-	TRBJ2-7	TGTGCCAGCAGGGCAACCTACGAGCAGTACTTC	CASRATYEQYF
-	TRBV5-1	-	TRBJ1-2	TGCGCCAGCAGCTTGGCCTCTGTGGCCAACTATGGCTACACCTTC	CASSLASVANYGYTF
-	TRBV4-1	-	TRBJ1-3	TGCGCCAGCAGCCAAGAGCGGTTCTCTGGAAACACCATATATTTT	CASSQERFSGNTIYF
-	TRBV9	-	TRBJ1-1	TGTGCCAGCGGGGGCGGTGGGAATGCTGAAGCTTTCTTT	CASGGGGNAEAFF
-	TRBV7-2	-	TRBJ1-4	TGTGCCAGCAGCTTATTCGCTAATGAAAAACTGTTTTTT	CASSLFANEKLFF
-	TRBV28	few	TRBJ2-1	TGTGCCAGCAGTGAAGGGGGGGACAATGAGCAGTTCTTC	CASSEGGDNEQFF
-	TRBV7-8	-	TRBJ2-7	TGTGCCAGCAGCTCGACAGGTTATTCCTACGAGCAGTACTTC	CASSSTGYSYEQYF
-	TRBV28	-	TRBJ1-2	TGTGCCAGCAGTTTATTGAGGAAAAACTATGGCTACACCTTC	CASSLLRKNYGYTF
-	TRBV18	-	TRBJ2-2	TGTGCCAGCTCACTTTTTGTCGGGAGCACTCCGGCCGGGGAGCTGTTTTTT	CASSLFVGSTPAGELFF
TRBD1	TRBV5-6	-	TRBJ1-1	TGTGCCAGCAGCTCCTCCAGTAGGGACAGCCTTAAGACTGAAGCTTTCTTT	CASSSSSRDSLKTEAFF
-	TRBV7-9	-	TRBJ2-7	TGTGCCAGCAGCCCGGGGGCCGGGACTATCGCGGGGGAGCAGTACTTC	CASSPGAGTIAGEQYF
-	TRBV4-2	-	TRBJ1-1	TGTGCCAGCAGCCAAGGAGTTACAGGGCTGGCGAACACTGAAGCTTTCTTT	CASSQGVTGLANTEAFF
TRBD2	TRBV5-1	few	TRBJ2-2	TGCGCCAGCAGCCCGACCGGGACTAGTGCGGCCGGGGAGCTGTTTTTT	CASSPTGTSAAGELFF
TRBD2	TRBV11-2	once	TRBJ2-2	TGTGCCAGCAGCTCCTGGACTAGCGGGAGTGGGTCCACCGGGGAGCTGTTTTTT	CASSSWTSGSGSTGELFF
-	TRBV7-9	-	TRBJ2-3	TGTGCCAGCAGCTTTAGCGGTACTAGCACAGATACGCAGTATTTT	CASSFSGTSTDTQYF
-	TRBV7-9	-	TRBJ2-4	TGTGCCAGCAGCCCCGTCGGGGGAACCTCTTCTATAGCCAGAAACATTCAGTACTTC	CASSPVGGTSSIARNIQYF
-	TRBV6-5	-	TRBJ1-1	TGTGCCAGCAGTGGCAACAGATACACTGAAGCTTTCTTT	CASSGNRYTEAFF
TRBD2	TRBV27	-	TRBJ2-1	TGTGCCAGCAGTTTAATTCCGCTAGCGGGAGGCTCCTACAATGAGCAGTTCTTC	CASSLIPLAGGSYNEQFF
TRBD1	TRBV28	once	TRBJ1-5	TGTGTTACGACAGGGAGCAATCAGCCCCAGCATTTT	CVTTGSNQPQHF
TRBD1	TRBV19	-	TRBJ1-5	TGTGCCAGTAGTCCCCGGGACAGGGGTGGGAATCAGCCCCAGCATTTT	CASSPRDRGGNQPQHF
-	TRBV9	-	TRBJ2-1	TGTGCCAGCAGCGTAAAAGGGGATGAGCAGTTCTTC	CASSVKGDEQFF
TRBD2	TRBV27	-	TRBJ2-1	TGTGCCAGCTCGGCTAGCGGGAGCCACAATGAGCAGTTCTTC	CASSASGSHNEQFF
-	TRBV28	-	TRBJ2-6	TGTGCCATAAGATCCACAGGGTCTGGGGCCAACGTCCTGACTTTC	CAIRSTGSGANVLTF
TRBD2	TRBV5-1	-	TRBJ2-1	TGCGCCAGCAGGACTAGCGGGAGTCATGAGCAGTTCTTC	CASRTSGSHEQFF
TRBD2	TRBV10-2	few	TRBJ2-1	TGCGCCAGCAGTGCACTAGCGCGTAGGCCCTACAATGAGCAGTTCTTC	CASSALARRPYNEQFF
-	TRBV18	-	TRBJ1-1	TGTGCCAGCTCACTGATGGAGACCACTGAAGCTTTCTTT	CASSLMETTEAFF
-	TRBV7-9	few	TRBJ2-7	TGTGCCAGCAGCTTATTTGGGGAGGAGCAGTACTTC	CASSLFGEEQYF
-	TRBV5-4	-	TRBJ2-7	TGTGCCAGCAGCTTGGTTGGCGGTCCCTACGAGCAGTACTTC	CASSLVGGPYEQYF
-	TRBV7-9	few	TRBJ2-1	TGTGCCAGCAGCCCCCCGGGGCCAGCGGGTCGCAATGAGCAGTTCTTC	CASSPPGPAGRNEQFF
-	TRBV2	-	TRBJ2-7	TGTGCCAGCAGTGAAGGTCTAGCCTCCTACGAGCAGTACTTC	CASSEGLASYEQYF
TRBD2	TRBV4-1	-	TRBJ2-1	TGCGCCAGCAGCCCTAAGGGACTAGCGGGAGTGGGTGAGCAGTTCTTC	CASSPKGLAGVGEQFF
TRBD1	TRBV5-6	-	TRBJ1-2	TGTGCCAGCAGTTGGGACAGGGCACTGCCGGGCTACACCTTC	CASSWDRALPGYTF
-	TRBV27	-	TRBJ1-1	TGTGCCAGCTGGAGAGGAGCTGAAGCTTTCTTT	CASWRGAEAFF
-	TRBV30	few	TRBJ2-5	TGTGCCTGGCAGGGTCCGTCTGAGCAGTACTTC	CAWQGPSEQYF
-	TRBV18	-	TRBJ1-2	TGTGCCAGCTCACCAGAGGGTGTGTCGTATGGCTACACCTTC	CASSPEGVSYGYTF
-	TRBV6-5	-	TRBJ2-7	TGTGCCAGCAGTTCCTCCGGGTCTACCCACGAGCAGTACTTC	CASSSSGSTHEQYF
TRBD2	TRBV5-1	-	TRBJ2-7	TGCGCCAGCAGCTTTGCTAGCGGGAACTACGAGCAGTACTTC	CASSFASGNYEQYF
-	TRBV7-6	-	TRBJ2-1	TGTGCCAGCAGCTTTAGGGGGGGGAGCAATGAGCAGTTCTTC	CASSFRGGSNEQFF
-	TRBV30	-	TRBJ2-3	TGTGCCTGGCATAGAACAGATACGCAGTATTTT	CAWHRTDTQYF
-	TRBV6-6	-	TRBJ1-5	TGTGCCAGCAGCCAAGAGGGTTTTAGCAATCAGCCCCAGCATTTT	CASSQEGFSNQPQHF
-	TRBV9	-	TRBJ1-1	TGTGCCAGCAGCGTAGTGGGGGCTGGTGAAGCTTTCTTT	CASSVVGAGEAFF
TRBD1	TRBV27	-	TRBJ2-1	TGTGCCAGCAGCCCCCGGGACAGAACGTCCTACAATGAGCAGTTCTTC	CASSPRDRTSYNEQFF
-	TRBV7-9	-	TRBJ1-1	TGTGCCAGCAGCTTTTCTGGGAGGAACACTGAAGCTTTCTTT	CASSFSGRNTEAFF
TRBD1	TRBV6-4	few	TRBJ1-1	TGTGCCAGCAGTCTAACAGGGGGCAACACTGAAGCTTTCTTT	CASSLTGGNTEAFF
TRBD1	TRBV28	few	TRBJ1-2	TGTGCCAGCAGTTTAATCCGACAGGGGGGACCTCATGGCTACACCTTC	CASSLIRQGGPHGYTF
TRBD2	TRBV4-2	-	TRBJ2-1	TGTGCCAGCAGCCGGAAGGGACTAGCGGACAATGAGCAGTTCTTC	CASSRKGLADNEQFF
TRBD2	TRBV7-2	few	TRBJ2-7	TGTGCCAGCAGCTTAATAGCTAGCGGGAGGGCCTCCCCAGGTGAGCAGTACTTC	CASSLIASGRASPGEQYF
-	TRBV2	-	TRBJ1-3	TGTGCCAGCAGTGAGGAGACAGTTCTCTCTGGAAACACCATATATTTT	CASSEETVLSGNTIYF
TRBD1	TRBV6-6	-	TRBJ1-5	TGTGCCAGCAGTTACCTGACAGGGAGCAATCAGCCCCAGCATTTT	CASSYLTGSNQPQHF